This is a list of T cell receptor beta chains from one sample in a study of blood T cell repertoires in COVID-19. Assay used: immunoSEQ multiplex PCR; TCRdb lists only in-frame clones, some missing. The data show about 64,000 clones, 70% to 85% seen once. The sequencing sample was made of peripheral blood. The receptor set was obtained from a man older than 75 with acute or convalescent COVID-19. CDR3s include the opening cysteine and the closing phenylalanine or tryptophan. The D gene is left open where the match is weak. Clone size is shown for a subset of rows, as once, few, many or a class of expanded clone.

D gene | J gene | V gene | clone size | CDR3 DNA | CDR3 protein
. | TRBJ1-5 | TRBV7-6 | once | TGTGCCAGCAGCTTAGTTAGAGGTCAGCCCCAGCATTTT | CASSLVRGQPQHF
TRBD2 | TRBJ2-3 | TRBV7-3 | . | TGTGCCAGCAGCACGACTAGCGGGAGCGCAGATACGCAGTATTTT | CASSTTSGSADTQYF
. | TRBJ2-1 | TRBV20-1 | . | TGCAGTGCTAGTGGCTTTGGACTCCCGCCTCATGAGCAGTTCTTC | CSASGFGLPPHEQFF
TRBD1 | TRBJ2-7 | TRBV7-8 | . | TGTGCCAGCAGCTTAGGGGACAGGGGCGAGCAGTACTTC | CASSLGDRGEQYF
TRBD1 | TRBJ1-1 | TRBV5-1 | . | TGCGCCAGCAGCTTGACAGGGGTCACTGAAGCTTTCTTT | CASSLTGVTEAFF
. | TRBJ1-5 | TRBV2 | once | TGTGCCAGCAGGGGAGGAGTAAGGAATCAGCCCCAGCATTTT | CASRGGVRNQPQHF
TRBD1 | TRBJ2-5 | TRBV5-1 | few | TGCGCCAGCACCCGACAGGGGGCCTCGAGAGAGACCCAGTACTTC | CASTRQGASRETQYF
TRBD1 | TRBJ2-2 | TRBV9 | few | TGTGCCAGCAGCGTAAGGACAGGTCACGGGAACACCGGGGAGCTGTTTTTT | CASSVRTGHGNTGELFF
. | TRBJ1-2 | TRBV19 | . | TGTGCCAGTAGCCTAAGCTATGGCTACACCTTC | CASSLSYGYTF
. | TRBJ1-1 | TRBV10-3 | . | TGTGCCATCAGGGGGGCTGCAACCGCGAACACTGAAGCTTTCTTT | CAIRGAATANTEAFF
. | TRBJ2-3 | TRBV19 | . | TGTGCCCTCATTTGCCCCCGGCAGGGCAAGCCCGATACGCAGTATTTT | CALICPRQGKPDTQYF
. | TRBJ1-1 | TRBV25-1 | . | TGTGCCAGCAGTTCCTCAAGGGGGAACACTGAAGCTTTCTTT | CASSSSRGNTEAFF
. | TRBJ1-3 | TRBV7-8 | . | TGTGCCAGCAGCTTAGGGTCGTTTGTCAGCTCTGGAAACACCATATATTTT | CASSLGSFVSSGNTIYF
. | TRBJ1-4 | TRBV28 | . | TGTGCCAGCAGTTTAATCGAGGGGGCAACTAATGAAAAACTGTTTTTT | CASSLIEGATNEKLFF
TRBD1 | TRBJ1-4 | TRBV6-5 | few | TGTGCCAGCTTCCATATAGGACAGGGTAATGAAAAACTGTTTTTT | CASFHIGQGNEKLFF
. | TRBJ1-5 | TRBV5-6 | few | TGTGCCAGCAGCTTGGGGGCCAAACAGGGAAATCAGCCCCAGCATTTT | CASSLGAKQGNQPQHF
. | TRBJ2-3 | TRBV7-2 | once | TGTGCCAGCAGCTTAGGGTTAGCCGATACGCAGTATTTT | CASSLGLADTQYF
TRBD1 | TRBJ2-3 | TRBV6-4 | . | TGTGCCAGCAGCACAGGGGACACAGATACGCAGTATTTT | CASSTGDTDTQYF
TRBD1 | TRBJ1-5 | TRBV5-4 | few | TGTGCCACCGGGACAGGGGGGGGCAATCAGCCCCAGCATTTT | CATGTGGGNQPQHF
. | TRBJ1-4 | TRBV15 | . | TGTGCCACCAGCAGAGATAACAGGGTTGATGAAAAACTGTTTTTT | CATSRDNRVDEKLFF
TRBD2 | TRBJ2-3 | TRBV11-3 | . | TGTGCCAGCAGCTTAACCTTAGCGGGGGGGCTAGATACGCAGTATTTT | CASSLTLAGGLDTQYF
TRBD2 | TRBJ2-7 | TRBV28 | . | TGTGCCAGCAGTCGGCGGGGCGGGAGGGCCTCCTACGAGCAGTACTTC | CASSRRGGRASYEQYF
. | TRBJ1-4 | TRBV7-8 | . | TGTGCCAGCAGTACGGGTCCAAATGAAAAACTGTTTTTT | CASSTGPNEKLFF
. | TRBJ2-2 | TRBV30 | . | TGTGCCTGGAGTCGAGGGTTTGAAGTCGGGGAGCTGTTTTTT | CAWSRGFEVGELFF